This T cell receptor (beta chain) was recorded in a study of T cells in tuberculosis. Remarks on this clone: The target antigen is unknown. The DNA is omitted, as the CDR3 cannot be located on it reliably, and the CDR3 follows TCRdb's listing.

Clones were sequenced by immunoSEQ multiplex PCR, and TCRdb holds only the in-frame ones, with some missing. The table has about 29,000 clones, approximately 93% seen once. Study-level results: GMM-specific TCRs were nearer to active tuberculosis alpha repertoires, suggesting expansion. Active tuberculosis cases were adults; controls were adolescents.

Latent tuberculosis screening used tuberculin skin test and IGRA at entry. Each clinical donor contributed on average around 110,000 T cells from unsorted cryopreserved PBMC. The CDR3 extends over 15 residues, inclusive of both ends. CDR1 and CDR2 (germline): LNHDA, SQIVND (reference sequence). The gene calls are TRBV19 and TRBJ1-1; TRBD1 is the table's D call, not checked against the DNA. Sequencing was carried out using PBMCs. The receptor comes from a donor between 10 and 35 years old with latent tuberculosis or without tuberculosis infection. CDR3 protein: CASSILARANTEAFF.